This entry lists 15 T cell receptor beta chains sequenced from one sample in a study of T cell repertoires in cytomegalovirus infection. TCRdb ran MiXCR on the reads and lists one entry per CDR3 protein. This sample has roughly 120,000 distinct CDR3 sequences, with about 31% found just once. No antigen has been assigned to these receptors. Sequenced material: CD8+ T cells from cultured PBMCs, taken from culture after CMV antigen stimulation. These receptors originate from a human donor in good health (CMV status not recorded). Some clones in this sample may be carry-over from other donors' samples.

V gene TRBV13 combines with J gene TRBJ2-6; D unresolved. Germline values: CDR1 PRHDT, CDR2 FYEKMQ (reference sequence). The CDR3 consists of 15 residues. V was cut by 0 bases and J by 4 bases, with 7 bases left in between. Here the CDR3 DNA reads TGTGCCAGCAGCTTAGGCCTATCGGGGGCCAACGTCCTGACTTTC. Translated: CASSLGLSGANVLTF.

This clonotype turned up a few times. V is TRBV28 and J is TRBJ1-2; 7 nucleotides match TRBD1. CDR3 length equals 16 residues. Unmatched junction bases numbered 8, after V lost 1 base and J lost 3 bases. Germline V gene lookup returns CDR1 MDHEN and CDR2 SYDVKM. Here the CDR3 DNA reads TGTGCCAGCAGTTTATCTGGGGACAGACACTACTATGGCTACACCTTC. As protein: CASSLSGDRHYYGYTF.

The CDR3 loop reads CASSSGTGNGYTF. The DNA of the CDR3 is TGTGCCAGCAGCTCCGGGACAGGGAATGGCTACACCTTC. This chain uses TRBV11-2 with TRBJ1-2, with 9 bases fitting TRBD1. Germline V gene sequence: CDR1 SGHAT, CDR2 FQNNGV. This CDR3 contains 13 residues. J was trimmed by 6 bases and V by 4 bases; bases with no gene match: 3.

This clonotype was counted only a few times. The gene calls are TRBV12-3 or TRBV12-4 and TRBJ2-7; TRBD1 matches at 12 bases. The length of the CDR3 is 15 residues. V gave up 4 bases and J gave up 3 bases; unmatched junction bases: 4. CDR3 in DNA: TGTGCCAGCAGTTCCGGGACAGGGGGCTTCTACGAGCAGTACTTC. Translating gives CASSSGTGGFYEQYF.

This clonotype was seen a few times. The chain recombines TRBV2 with TRBJ2-1; 12 nucleotides agree with TRBD1. The CDR3 has 14 residues. The germline V gene encodes CDR1 SNHLY and CDR2 FYNNEI. V trimming: 6 bases; J trimming: 8 bases; junction bases outside the gene matches: 5. The CDR3 region has the DNA TGTGCCAGCAGGATGGGACAGGGGGCCCATGAGCAGTTCTTC. As protein: CASRMGQGAHEQFF.

This clonotype was seen a handful of times. The chain carries TRBV13 and TRBJ2-1; 11 bases line up with TRBD1. The trim removed 5 bases at V and 6 bases at J, leaving 9 bases unmatched. There are 16 residues in the CDR3. Per germline, CDR1 PRHDT and CDR2 FYEKMQ (reference sequence). As DNA, the CDR3 is TGTGCCAGCAGCACCTGGACAGGGGGCCACCTCAATGAGCAGTTCTTC. Its translation: CASSTWTGGHLNEQFF. Combining the CDR3 with reference TRBV13 and TRBJ2-1 gives the whole variable domain AAGVIQSPRHLIKEKRETATLKCYPIPRHDTVYWYQQGPGQDPQFLISFYEKMQSDKGSIPDRFSAQQFSDYHSELNMSSLELGDSALYFCASSTWTGGHLNEQFFGPGTRLTVL.

The chain couples TRBV15 to TRBJ1-2; D not certain. V was shortened by 0 bases and J by 4 bases, with 9 bases between the two germline ends. CDR3 length: 14 amino acids. The germline V gene has CDR1 LNHNV and CDR2 YYDKDF (reference sequence). The CDR3 spells CATSRDPDIYGYTF. In DNA, the CDR3 is TGTGCCACCAGCAGAGATCCTGATATCTATGGCTACACCTTC.

CDR3 sequence: CASSQDLSRELFF. CDR3 coding DNA: TGCGCCAGCAGCCAAGATCTCAGCCGGGAGCTGTTTTTT. The chain links TRBV4-1 to TRBJ2-2; no clear D. The V and J ends lost 0 bases and 9 bases respectively, with 8 bases between them. The CDR3 has 13 amino acids. CDR1 MGHRA and CDR2 YSYEKL come from the germline V gene.

The rearrangement uses TRBV2 and TRBJ2-7, with D tentatively TRBD1 (5 bases). Per germline, CDR1 SNHLY and CDR2 FYNNEI. The length of the CDR3 is 19 residues. Trimming removed 4 bases at V and 3 bases at J, with 28 bases between. The CDR3 DNA reads TGTGCCAGCAGTGTTAACCCCAACCGGCCTAGGGGCGACATCTACGAGCAGTACTTC. Its translation is CASSVNPNRPRGDIYEQYF.

The chain recombines TRBV28 with TRBJ2-7; D unclear. The V end was cut by 6 bases, the J end by 3 bases, with 9 bases between. Germline loops: CDR1 MDHEN, CDR2 SYDVKM. This CDR3 contains 12 residues. CDR3 loop: CASSRILYEQYF. DNA of the CDR3: TGTGCCAGCAGCCGCATTCTCTACGAGCAGTACTTC.

The V gene is TRBV20-1, the J gene TRBJ2-7; 8 bases match TRBD2. Per the germline V gene, CDR1 is DFQATT and CDR2 is SNEGSKA (reference sequence). The CDR3 totals 13 residues. Unmatched junction bases numbered 2, after V lost 4 bases and J lost 0 bases. CDR3 bases: TGCAGTGCTAAGCGGGGGCGCTCCTACGAGCAGTACTTC. Translated: CSAKRGRSYEQYF.

The V gene is TRBV3-1, the J gene TRBJ2-2; D may be TRBD1 or TRBD2 (5 bases each). In germline, CDR1 is LGHDT, CDR2 YNNKEL (reference sequence). Between the trimmed V and J ends, which lost 0 bases and 3 bases, there was a span of 11 bases. The length of the CDR3 is 16 residues. This chain's CDR3 is CASSQEGRVYTGELFF. The CDR3, as DNA: TGTGCCAGCAGCCAAGAGGGGCGGGTCTACACCGGGGAGCTGTTTTTT.

This chain connects TRBV6-1 to TRBJ1-1, with D unclear. The germline V gene has CDR1 MNHNS and CDR2 SASEGT. Between the trimmed V and J ends, which lost 1 base and 0 bases, there was a span of 12 bases. CDR3 size: 16 residues. The CDR3 loop reads CASSEGLGPMNTEAFF. CDR3 sequence (DNA): TGTGCCAGCAGTGAAGGGTTGGGTCCGATGAACACTGAAGCTTTCTTT.

This clonotype has more than one count but fewer than ten. V and J are TRBV7-9 and TRBJ2-1; 8 nucleotides agree with TRBD1. CDR1 and CDR2 (germline): SEHNR, FQNEAQ (reference sequence). With 6 bases clipped from V and 0 bases from J, the junction kept 4 bases outside the gene matches. The length of the CDR3 is 15 residues. CDR3 in amino acids: CASRADRGSYNEQFF. DNA for the CDR3: TGTGCCAGCAGAGCTGACAGGGGCTCCTACAATGAGCAGTTCTTC.

The rearrangement links TRBV2 to TRBJ2-1; D uncertain. CDR3 length: 15 amino acids. Germline CDR1 reads SNHLY; CDR2 reads FYNNEI. The ends were cut back, 2 bases at V and 0 bases at J, with 8 bases in the middle. The CDR3 region is CASSESWSSYNEQFF. CDR3 DNA sequence: TGTGCCAGCAGTGAATCCTGGAGCTCCTACAATGAGCAGTTCTTC.